A single sample gave rise to the 32 T cell receptor beta chains below, sequenced in a study of OX40 agonist ivuxolimab in advanced cancers. TCRdb's table, derived via immunoSEQ multiplex PCR, lists solely in-frame clones and lacks some. The table lists 70,000 or so clones, about 90% of them singletons. Sequencing used CD4+ or CD8+ T cells sorted from blood, obtained in a trial of the OX40 agonist ivuxolimab. Receptors were obtained from an adult with an advanced solid tumor such as melanoma, head and neck, liver or kidney cancer.

This chain links TRBV7-3 with TRBJ2-5, with D perhaps matching TRBD2 (7 bases). The CDR3 totals 19 residues. From germline, CDR1 is SGHTA and CDR2 FQGTGA. Between the trimmed V and J ends, which lost 1 base and 5 bases, there was a span of 26 bases. CDR3 region: CASSLIGGPRGALPETQYF. CDR3 coding DNA: TGTGCCAGCAGCTTAATAGGGGGGCCTCGGGGGGCCCTACCTGAGACCCAGTACTTC.

The chain combines TRBV20-1 with TRBJ2-1; D is unresolved. Trimming stripped 2 bases from V and 5 bases from J, with 4 bases between. Germline V gene data show CDR1 as DFQATT and CDR2 as SNEGSKA (reference sequence). There are 11 residues in the CDR3. CDR3 DNA sequence: TGCAGTGCTAGACGGGACAATGAGCAGTTCTTC. Protein sequence: CSARRDNEQFF.

The gene calls are TRBV5-5 and TRBJ2-2; D may be TRBD1 (7 bases). The ends were cut back, 6 bases at V and 6 bases at J, with 18 bases in the middle. There are 15 residues in the CDR3. The germline V gene has CDR1 SGHKS and CDR2 YYEKEE (reference sequence). The CDR3 is CASTTGGTAAGELFF. In nucleotides, the CDR3 is TGTGCCAGCACAACCGGAGGGACAGCAGCCGGGGAGCTGTTTTTT.

This clone is a singleton in its sample. The chain couples TRBV19 to TRBJ1-5; TRBD1 might be the D (6 bases). There are 18 residues in the CDR3. Trimming cost V 5 bases and J 3 bases, with 23 bases left between them. CDR1 LNHDA and CDR2 SQIVND come from the germline V gene (reference sequence). CDR3 protein: CASSDPKRPTGFNQPQHF. DNA for the CDR3: TGTGCCAGTAGTGATCCTAAACGCCCAACAGGGTTCAATCAGCCCCAGCATTTT.

The chain has TRBV7-2 and TRBJ1-4; unclear D gene. Trimming pared 5 bases from V and 8 bases from J, leaving 18 bases between. Germline loops: CDR1 SGHTA, CDR2 FQGNSA. The length of the CDR3 is 15 residues. The CDR3 nucleotides read TGTGCCAGCAGCCCCGAGCCTCGACCGGAGGAAAAACTGTTTTTT. This translates into CASSPEPRPEEKLFF.

The rearrangement uses TRBV6-6 and TRBJ1-1; D is unclear. This CDR3 has 15 residues. The germline CDR1 and CDR2 sequences are MNHNY and SVGAGI (reference sequence). V was clipped by 5 bases and J by 4 bases, with 17 bases between them. The CDR3 nucleotides are TGTGCCAGCAGTCCCCCCCGAACAGCCGTCACTGAAGCTTTCTTT. Translating gives CASSPPRTAVTEAFF.

In DNA form, the CDR3 reads TGTGCCAGCAGCGACCGACCGGGACAGGGTACAGATACGCAGTATTTT. As protein: CASSDRPGQGTDTQYF. This rearrangement joins TRBV28 to TRBJ2-3; TRBD1 matches 9 bases. Germline loops: CDR1 MDHEN, CDR2 SYDVKM. The CDR3 runs to 16 residues. Trimming cost V 6 bases and J 3 bases; bases outside gene matches: 10.

The count of this clone is one. The rearrangement links TRBV11-3 to TRBJ2-3; TRBD1 matches at 9 bases. Per the germline V gene, CDR1 is SGHNT and CDR2 is YENEEA. The CDR3 sequence is 14 residues long. J was trimmed by 11 bases and V by 5 bases; bases with no gene match: 11. This CDR3 reads CASSGTGKIVGQYF. CDR3 bases: TGTGCCAGCAGCGGGACAGGGAAAATAGTAGGGCAGTATTTT.

The gene calls are TRBV2 and TRBJ2-5; TRBD1 aligns across 8 bases. Trimming cost V 4 bases and J 1 base; bases outside gene matches: 5. Germline CDR1 is SNHLY and CDR2 is FYNNEI. The CDR3 is 15 residues long. CDR3 nucleotide sequence: TGTGCCAGCAGTGGGGAAACAGGGGGCCAAGAGACCCAGTACTTC. This encodes CASSGETGGQETQYF.

This chain uses TRBV15 with TRBJ2-5, with D possibly being TRBD1 (5 bases). Germline V CDR1 and CDR2: LNHNV, YYDKDF (reference sequence). V gave up 3 bases and J gave up 3 bases, with 5 bases separating them. The CDR3 extends over 12 amino acids. This chain's CDR3 is CATSRDKETQYF. The CDR3 coding sequence is TGTGCCACCAGCAGGGACAAAGAGACCCAGTACTTC.

The genes are TRBV5-5 and TRBJ2-5, with D perhaps TRBD2 (6 bases). The CDR3 is made up of 14 amino acids. Trimming removed 4 bases from V and 7 bases from J, with 17 bases in between. Germline CDR1 reads SGHKS; CDR2 reads YYEKEE (reference sequence). CDR3 protein: CASSLQVMGGTQYF. The CDR3 nucleotides are TGTGCCAGCAGCCTGCAAGTGATGGGGGGGACCCAGTACTTC.

This chain uses TRBV5-6 with TRBJ2-1; possibly TRBD1 for D (6 bases). CDR1 SGHDT and CDR2 YYEEEE come from the germline V gene. The CDR3 has 14 amino acids. Trimming stripped 4 bases from V and 10 bases from J, with 18 bases between. The CDR3 is CASSPSTGFGEQFF. The CDR3 region has the DNA TGTGCCAGCAGCCCGTCGACAGGCTTTGGGGAGCAGTTCTTC. The whole variable domain, remainder taken from reference TRBV5-6 and TRBJ2-1, is DAGVTQSPTHLIKTRGQQVTLRCSPKSGHDTVSWYQQALGQGPQFIFQYYEEEERQRGNFPDRFSGHQFPNYSSELNVNALLLGDSALYLCASSPSTGFGEQFFGPGTRLTVL.

In regard to this clone: A junction end diverges from the germline sequence, so it may reflect a read error. The chain joins TRBV5-1 to TRBJ2-3; the D gene is possibly TRBD2 (6 bases). The CDR3 extends over 11 amino acids. Germline V lookup: CDR1 SGHRS, CDR2 YFSETQ. The CDR3 region is CASRREVGEVF. CDR3 bases: TGCGCCAGCAGACGCGAGGTGGGGGAGGTCTTT.

The chain recombines TRBV20-1 with TRBJ2-1; D uncertain. This CDR3 comprises 10 residues. Trimming stripped 4 bases from V and 7 bases from J, with 5 bases between. Germline CDR1 reads DFQATT; CDR2 reads SNEGSKA (reference sequence). This chain's CDR3 is CSAKGNEQFF. CDR3 nucleotides: TGCAGTGCTAAAGGGAATGAGCAGTTCTTC.

V is TRBV20-1 and J is TRBJ1-1, with 9 bases aligning to TRBD1. The junction had 6 bases not matched to a gene; V was cut back by 6 bases and J by 10 bases. CDR3 length equals 11 residues. Germline V gene lookup returns CDR1 DFQATT and CDR2 SNEGSKA (reference sequence). CDR3 in amino acids: CSAGTGKRAFF. The DNA for the CDR3 is TGCAGTGCCGGGACAGGGAAAAGAGCTTTCTTT.

This chain links TRBV6-6 with TRBJ1-2; D is perhaps TRBD1 (6 bases). Trimming removed 6 bases from V and 4 bases from J, with 12 bases in between. There are 13 residues in the CDR3. In germline, CDR1 is MNHNY, CDR2 SVGAGI (reference sequence). CDR3 protein: CASRVTGSYGYTF. As DNA, the CDR3 is TGTGCCAGCAGGGTTACAGGGTCCTATGGCTACACCTTC.

The CDR3 here is CASSLRDRVPGELFF. The CDR3 DNA sequence: TGTGCCAGCAGCTTACGCGACCGGGTTCCCGGGGAGCTGTTTTTT. The chain is built from TRBV11-2 and TRBJ2-2; D is undetermined. There are 15 residues in the CDR3. CDR1 and CDR2 (germline): SGHAT, FQNNGV. Trimming removed 2 bases at V and 6 bases at J, with 13 bases between. The whole variable domain, remainder taken from reference TRBV11-2 and TRBJ2-2, is EAGVAQSPRYKIIEKRQSVAFWCNPISGHATLYWYQQILGQGPKLLIQFQNNGVVDDSQLPKDRFSAERLKGVDSTLKIQPAKLEDSAVYLCASSLRDRVPGELFFGEGSRLTVL.

The CDR3 nucleotides are TGTGCCAGCAGTGGCTTGGGGGGCGGAATTTCACCCCTCCACTTT. Translating gives CASSGLGGGISPLHF. The chain couples TRBV6-6 to TRBJ1-6, with D possibly TRBD1 on 6 matching bases. Germline V gives CDR1 MNHNY, CDR2 SVGAGI (reference sequence). The ends were cut back, 5 bases at V and 9 bases at J, with 17 bases in the middle. This CDR3 has 15 amino acids.

The rearrangement joins TRBV7-9 to TRBJ2-1, with TRBD1 identical over 9 bases. Germline CDR1 is SEHNR and CDR2 is FQNEAQ (reference sequence). CDR3 length: 15 amino acids. V lost 4 bases to trimming and J lost 2 bases; unmatched junction nucleotides: 3. The DNA of the CDR3 is TGTGCCAGCAGCTCGGGACAGGGAGCCTACAATGAGCAGTTCTTC. Translation gives CASSSGQGAYNEQFF.

This clone was seen a handful of times. The rearrangement joins TRBV4-3 to TRBJ2-7; D gene unclear. Germline V CDR1 and CDR2: LGHNA, YSLEER. This CDR3 spans 13 amino acids. The V end was cut by 0 bases, the J end by 3 bases, with 6 bases between. The CDR3, as DNA: TGCGCCAGCAGCCAAGATCGGTACTACGAGCAGTACTTC. Its translation is CASSQDRYYEQYF.

The CDR3 DNA reads as TGTGCCAGCAGCCTCCAAGGGAACGAGCAGTACTTC. Translation: CASSLQGNEQYF. J is TRBJ2-7 and V is TRBV6-6; D is unresolved. The V end lost 6 bases, the J end lost 5 bases, and 11 bases lay between the germline ends. Germline V lookup: CDR1 MNHNY, CDR2 SVGAGI (reference sequence). The CDR3 spans 12 residues.

The chain recombines TRBV27 with TRBJ2-3, with no clear D. CDR1 is MNHEY and CDR2 is SMNVEV in the germline V gene (reference sequence). The germline V and J ends were trimmed by 4 bases and 6 bases, with 8 bases remaining between them. CDR3 length: 12 amino acids. This CDR3 reads CASSSLVDTQYF. In nucleotides, the CDR3 is TGTGCCAGCAGTTCCCTTGTGGATACGCAGTATTTT.

The rearrangement links TRBV4-3 to TRBJ1-2, with TRBD1 matching 7 bases. V lost 5 bases, J lost 4 bases, and 4 bases stayed unmatched. This CDR3 comprises 13 residues. The germline V gene has CDR1 LGHNA and CDR2 YSLEER. CDR3 residues: CASSNRGGYGYTF. The CDR3 bases are TGCGCCAGCAGCAACAGGGGCGGCTATGGCTACACCTTC.

The chain is built from TRBV5-1 and TRBJ1-5, with unresolved D. The CDR3 runs 13 residues. The V and J ends lost 1 base and 0 bases respectively, with 2 bases between them. CDR1 and CDR2 from the germline V gene are SGHRS and YFSETQ. Here the CDR3 reads CASSLFSNQPQHF. In DNA form, the CDR3 reads TGCGCCAGCAGCTTGTTTAGCAATCAGCCCCAGCATTTT.

The rearrangement joins TRBV11-1 to TRBJ2-5; D not certain. Per germline, CDR1 SGHAT and CDR2 FQDESV (reference sequence). V lost 3 bases and J lost 3, with 14 bases in between. The CDR3 loop spans 15 amino acids. CDR3 region: CASSLTPDEKETQYF. DNA for the CDR3: TGTGCCAGCAGCTTGACGCCAGACGAAAAAGAGACCCAGTACTTC.

In its sample, this clone was seen once. This chain uses TRBV6-1 with TRBJ2-7; 8 nucleotides agree with TRBD1. Germline CDR1 MNHNS, CDR2 SASEGT. The length of the CDR3 is 13 residues. V dropped 6 bases and J dropped 4; count of bases not matched to a gene: 5. CDR3 sequence: CASSAGGDYEQYF. CDR3 DNA sequence: TGTGCCAGCAGCGCAGGGGGCGATTACGAGCAGTACTTC.

This clone was counted between two and nine times. This sequence joins TRBV28 and TRBJ2-7; 14 nucleotides line up with TRBD2. The germline gives CDR1 MDHEN, CDR2 SYDVKM. The CDR3 totals 13 residues. The trim removed 8 bases at V and 5 bases at J, leaving 2 bases unmatched. This CDR3 is CASLGLAGDEQYF. CDR3 coding DNA: TGTGCCAGCCTGGGACTAGCGGGAGACGAGCAGTACTTC.

J is TRBJ2-7 and V is TRBV11-3, with D perhaps TRBD2 (5 bases). Deletions cut 1 base from V and 4 bases from J, with 8 bases between. CDR1 is SGHNT and CDR2 is YENEEA in the germline V gene. The CDR3 contains 13 residues. CDR3 bases: TGTGCCAGCAGCTTAGGAGCGGTATACGAGCAGTACTTC. It encodes CASSLGAVYEQYF. The full variable domain, with the rest looked up from reference TRBV11-3 and TRBJ2-7, is EAGVVQSPRYKIIEKKQPVAFWCNPISGHNTLYWYLQNLGQGPELLIRYENEEAVDDSQLPKDRFSAERLKGVDSTLKIQPAELGDSAVYLCASSLGAVYEQYFGPGTRLTVT.

The chain uses TRBV2 and TRBJ2-6, with 8 bases aligning to TRBD1. V was pared by 5 bases and J by 2 bases, with 14 bases of the junction left unmatched. CDR3 size: 19 residues. The germline CDR1 and CDR2 sequences are SNHLY and FYNNEI. CDR3 sequence (DNA): TGTGCCAGCAGTCTTTTGAGGGGGACAGGTCGTACTGGGGCCAACGTCCTGACTTTC. It encodes CASSLLRGTGRTGANVLTF.

V is TRBV18 and J is TRBJ2-2, with D possibly TRBD1 on 5 matching bases. The CDR3 loop spans 12 amino acids. V was shortened by 6 bases and J by 3 bases, with 5 bases between the two germline ends. In germline, CDR1 is KGHSH, CDR2 LQKENI. CDR3: CASSRDTGELFF. The CDR3 DNA reads TGTGCCAGCTCCAGGGACACCGGGGAGCTGTTTTTT.

The chain couples TRBV28 to TRBJ2-3, with 10 bases identical to TRBD1. Germline CDR1 MDHEN, CDR2 SYDVKM. This CDR3 region has 15 residues. V dropped 4 bases and J dropped 5; count of bases not matched to a gene: 6. The CDR3 bases are TGTGCCAGCAGTTCTCGACAGGGGGCGGTAGATACGCAGTATTTT. This translates into CASSSRQGAVDTQYF.

This clone was seen a single time. This sequence joins TRBV7-2 and TRBJ1-2; D is ambiguous. V lost 2 bases and J lost 2, with 6 bases in between. Germline CDR1 and CDR2: SGHTA and FQGNSA. This CDR3 comprises 13 residues. The CDR3 spells CASSLQRNYGYTF. CDR3 sequence (DNA): TGTGCCAGCAGCTTACAGCGGAACTATGGCTACACCTTC.